Listed here are 13 T cell receptor beta chains from one sample, sequenced in a study of cytomegalovirus exposure and HLA in healthy donors (dated by TCRdb to about 2017). Receptor amplification or capture employed the immunoSEQ multiplex PCR assay. The multiplex PCR relied on a mix of 60 forward primers for TCR Vbeta segments and 13 reverse primers for TCR Jbeta segments. Not all clones reach the TCRdb copy of this immuneACCESS table, which keeps in-frame sequences only. Checked studies attribute under half of the gap to unresolved V genes and leave the rest unexplained. The sample's table covers approximately 110,000 clones. The ten largest clones add up to approximately 0.99% of the sample. Sequenced material: PBMCs. Source of these receptors: a man aged 18 to 30 in good health and CMV-seronegative.

The chain uses TRBV29-1 and TRBJ1-3; TRBD1 matches at 9 bases. The CDR3 sequence is 16 residues long. Germline-derived CDR1 and CDR2 are SQVTM and ANQGSEA. V shed 7 bases and J 0 bases; nucleotides not matched to a gene: 10. The CDR3 spells CSAKFGTGLSGNTIYF. The CDR3 region has the DNA TGCAGCGCAAAGTTCGGGACAGGGCTCTCTGGAAACACCATATATTTT.

The chain is built from TRBV5-1 and TRBJ2-1; 7 positions agree with TRBD1. The CDR3 is made up of 17 amino acids. The ends lost 0 bases at V and 2 bases at J; junction bases unmatched: 8. In germline, CDR1 is SGHRS, CDR2 YFSETQ. The CDR3 nucleotides are TGCGCCAGCAGCTTGGGCATAGGGGGCCTCACCTACAATGAGCAGTTCTTC. Protein sequence: CASSLGIGGLTYNEQFF. Full variable domain (remainder filled in from reference TRBV5-1 and TRBJ2-1): KAGVTQTPRYLIKTRGQQVTLSCSPISGHRSVSWYQQTPGQGLQFLFEYFSETQRNKGNFPGRFSGRQFSNSRSEMNVSTLELGDSALYLCASSLGIGGLTYNEQFFGPGTRLTVL.

The chain employs TRBV10-2 and TRBJ2-7; tentatively, D is TRBD2 (7 bases). This CDR3 is built from 13 residues. Germline V gives CDR1 WSHSY, CDR2 SAAADI. V was trimmed by 3 bases and J by 6 bases, leaving 12 bases between them. The DNA of the CDR3 is TGCGCCAGCAGTGATGCGGGGGCCGTCGAGCAGTACTTC. This gives the protein CASSDAGAVEQYF.

As concerns this clone: The junction departs from germline at one end; a sequencing error may be responsible. The chain employs TRBV6-5 and TRBJ1-2, with TRBD1 matching 8 bases. From germline, CDR1 is MNHEY and CDR2 SVGAGI. The CDR3 consists of 14 residues. This chain's CDR3 is CVSSYQGAVYGYTF. The CDR3, as DNA: TGTGTCAGCAGTTACCAGGGGGCGGTCTATGGCTACACCTTC.

The chain links TRBV5-1 to TRBJ2-5, with TRBD1 matching 9 bases. The J call may be wrong; the DNA end is better matched by TRBJ2-7. Germline-derived CDR1 and CDR2 are SGHRS and YFSETQ. The CDR3 sequence is 14 residues long. The CDR3 nucleotides are TGCGCCAGCAGCTGGACAGGGGTTAAGAACGAGCAGTACTTC. This gives the protein CASSWTGVKNEQYF.

V usage is TRBV27 and J usage is TRBJ2-7, with TRBD2 identical over 10 bases. Germline V gives CDR1 MNHEY, CDR2 SMNVEV (reference sequence). Trimming at V came to 5 bases and at J to 4 bases, leaving 2 bases not matched to a gene. This CDR3 is 13 amino acids long. The CDR3 region is CASSPSGSYEQYF. CDR3 sequence (DNA): TGTGCCAGCAGTCCTAGCGGGAGTTACGAGCAGTACTTC.

Note on this clone: At the DNA level, this CDR3 is encoded by other sequences in the same sample as well. This rearrangement joins TRBV5-1 to TRBJ1-2; D remains ambiguous. Looked up from germline, CDR1 is SGHRS and CDR2 is YFSETQ. V shed 4 bases and J shed 5 bases, with 9 bases lying between them. The CDR3 sequence is 12 residues long. Here the CDR3 reads CASSPTGYGYTF. CDR3 nucleotides: TGCGCCAGCAGCCCGACGGGATATGGCTACACCTTC.

The chain recombines TRBV28 with TRBJ1-5; D is ambiguous. V lost 7 bases and J lost 2, with 18 bases in between. Germline CDR1 MDHEN, CDR2 SYDVKM. The CDR3 is 16 residues long. DNA for the CDR3: TGTGCCAGCACCCTAGAAGCCGGGGTTGGCAATCAGCCCCAGCATTTT. Protein sequence: CASTLEAGVGNQPQHF.

The chain carries TRBV7-9 and TRBJ1-4, with D possibly being TRBD1 (6 bases). In germline, CDR1 is SEHNR, CDR2 FQNEAQ (reference sequence). V lost 6 bases and J lost 6, with 11 bases in between. The CDR3 covers 13 residues. The CDR3: CASRGGIYEKLFF. The CDR3 DNA sequence: TGTGCCAGCAGAGGGGGTATTTATGAAAAACTGTTTTTT.

The V gene is TRBV11-2, the J gene TRBJ2-3; 8 nucleotides agree with TRBD1. Looked up from germline, CDR1 is SGHAT and CDR2 is FQNNGV. The V and J ends lost 4 bases and 1 base, in that order; junction bases with no gene match: 16. CDR3 size: 19 residues. As DNA, the CDR3 is TGTGCCAGCAGCTCGCGCTACGGGACAGGACGTTACGGCACAGATACGCAGTATTTT. Its protein is CASSSRYGTGRYGTDTQYF. The whole variable domain, filled in from reference TRBV11-2 and TRBJ2-3, reads EAGVAQSPRYKIIEKRQSVAFWCNPISGHATLYWYQQILGQGPKLLIQFQNNGVVDDSQLPKDRFSAERLKGVDSTLKIQPAKLEDSAVYLCASSSRYGTGRYGTDTQYFGPGTRLTVL.

This chain uses TRBV9 with TRBJ2-7; D remains unclear. V was cut by 0 bases and J by 2 bases, with 15 bases left in between. Germline lookup yields CDR1 SGDLS and CDR2 YYNGEE. CDR3 length: 16 residues. CDR3 nucleotide sequence: TGTGCCAGCAGCGTAGGCTCCGGTGGAGAGACCTACGAGCAGTACTTC. This gives the protein CASSVGSGGETYEQYF.

V is TRBV7-8 and J is TRBJ2-7, with 8 bases identical to TRBD1. V lost 5 bases and J lost 0; bases outside the gene matches: 9. From germline, CDR1 is SGHVS and CDR2 FQNEAQ. The CDR3 is 16 amino acids. As DNA, the CDR3 is TGTGCCAGCAGCCTGGGGCAGGGGGCACACTCCTACGAGCAGTACTTC. It encodes CASSLGQGAHSYEQYF.

This chain uses TRBV4-1 with TRBJ2-5; a weak D match, TRBD2 (6 bases). This CDR3 is 13 amino acids long. Trimming cost V 7 bases and J 5 bases, with 14 bases left between them. Germline-derived CDR1 and CDR2 are MGHRA and YSYEKL. The CDR3 coding sequence is TGCGCCAGCATGGGGAGGTGGGACGAGACCCAGTACTTC. Translating gives CASMGRWDETQYF.